A single sample is the source of the 14 T cell receptor beta chains below, sequenced in a study of T cells after yellow fever vaccination. In TCRdb, the 5' RACE reads were re-called with MiXCR into one record per CDR3 protein. The sample holds 250,000 to 300,000 distinct CDR3 sequences, approximately 8% seen once. The material sequenced was CD4+ T cells sorted from PBMCs, taken 5 days after the yellow fever booster vaccination. All receptors come from a man between 18 and 29 years old who received the YFV17D yellow fever vaccine.

There are many counts of this clonotype. This sequence joins TRBV5-1 and TRBJ1-1; no definite D call. Germline CDR1 is SGHRS and CDR2 is YFSETQ. The CDR3 totals 15 residues. With 4 bases removed from V and 1 base from J, the gap between germline ends came to 14 bases. CDR3: CASSIEMRANTEAFF. The CDR3 nucleotides are TGCGCCAGCAGCATAGAGATGAGGGCGAACACTGAAGCTTTCTTT.

This clonotype was observed a handful of times. J is TRBJ2-5 and V is TRBV5-1; D may be TRBD1 or TRBD2 (5 bases each). Germline CDR1 SGHRS, CDR2 YFSETQ. Trimming left V 7 bases short and J 2 bases short, with 15 bases between. CDR3 length equals 14 residues. The CDR3 is CASGATGGQETQYF. The CDR3 coding sequence is TGCGCCAGCGGAGCCACAGGAGGACAAGAGACCCAGTACTTC.

A few counts support this clonotype. The V call is TRBV5-6, the J call TRBJ2-3; no clear D. The CDR3 is 12 amino acids. With 2 bases removed from V and 5 bases from J, the gap between germline ends came to 6 bases. Germline V lookup: CDR1 SGHDT, CDR2 YYEEEE. The CDR3 protein is CASSFPEDTQYF. In DNA, the CDR3 is TGTGCCAGCAGCTTCCCGGAAGATACGCAGTATTTT.

A few counts support this clonotype. This rearrangement joins TRBV7-9 to TRBJ2-7; D is unclear. The length of the CDR3 is 12 residues. Germline lookup yields CDR1 SEHNR and CDR2 FQNEAQ (reference sequence). The CDR3 reads CASSLGLGRWAV. The CDR3 DNA sequence: TGTGCCAGCAGCTTAGGTCTAGGCAGGTGGGCCGTC.

This chain joins TRBV24-1 and TRBJ2-1; perhaps TRBD2 as D (5 bases). CDR1 is KGHDR, CDR2 SFDVKD, per germline. V was cut by 9 bases and J by 3 bases, with 11 bases left in between. CDR3 size: 13 residues. This CDR3 is CATARGYYNEQFF. The DNA for the CDR3 is TGTGCCACCGCACGGGGTTACTACAATGAGCAGTTCTTC.

The V call is TRBV5-1, the J call TRBJ2-5, with unresolved D. V was pared by 0 bases and J by 3 bases, with 9 bases between. This CDR3 has 14 residues. Germline loops: CDR1 SGHRS, CDR2 YFSETQ. The CDR3 DNA is TGCGCCAGCAGCTTGGGGGCCGTAGAAGAGACCCAGTACTTC. It yields the protein CASSLGAVEETQYF. Together with reference TRBV5-1 and TRBJ2-5, the CDR3 gives the full variable domain: KAGVTQTPRYLIKTRGQQVTLSCSPISGHRSVSWYQQTPGQGLQFLFEYFSETQRNKGNFPGRFSGRQFSNSRSEMNVSTLELGDSALYLCASSLGAVEETQYFGPGTRLLVL.

This chain uses TRBV10-3 with TRBJ2-3; possibly TRBD2 for D (6 bases). Trimming stripped 11 bases from V and 0 bases from J, with 21 bases between. This CDR3 region has 16 residues. Germline-derived CDR1 and CDR2 are ENHRY and SYGVKD. The CDR3 DNA sequence: TGTGCCGTCGGCGGGGTGGGATTCTCTAGCACAGATACGCAGTATTTT. It is translated as CAVGGVGFSSTDTQYF.

The chain employs TRBV5-6 and TRBJ2-2; D call uncertain. Looked up from germline, CDR1 is SGHDT and CDR2 is YYEEEE. The V end was cut by 0 bases, the J end by 4 bases, with 10 bases between. The CDR3 length is 15 residues. Written as DNA, the CDR3 is TGTGCCAGCAGCTTGGGATGGACGTTCACCGGGGAGCTGTTTTTT. Translation gives CASSLGWTFTGELFF.

In its sample, this clonotype was seen a few times. This chain links TRBV10-2 with TRBJ1-1; no firm D call. CDR1 WSHSY and CDR2 SAAADI come from the germline V gene. This CDR3 spans 20 amino acids. Between the trimmed V and J ends, which lost 0 bases and 1 base, there was a span of 24 bases. The CDR3 DNA reads as TGCGCCAGCAGTGAGTCCACACTGCGACTTATTTCGGGTAGGAACACTGAAGCTTTCTTT. Translating it yields CASSESTLRLISGRNTEAFF.

The chain employs TRBV4-2 and TRBJ2-2, with 7 bases matching TRBD1. Per germline, CDR1 LGHNA and CDR2 YNFKEQ. This CDR3 contains 15 residues. V lost 4 bases, J lost 0 bases, and 2 bases stayed unmatched. The CDR3 reads CASSPQGSNTGELFF. The DNA of the CDR3 is TGTGCCAGCAGCCCACAGGGGTCGAACACCGGGGAGCTGTTTTTT.

CDR3 sequence: CASSLPGQGGNTIYF. The CDR3 region has the DNA TGTGCCAGCAGTCTTCCGGGACAGGGTGGAAACACCATATATTTT. The chain links TRBV7-9 to TRBJ1-3; TRBD1 matches at 9 bases. This CDR3 is built from 15 residues. Germline CDR1 is SEHNR and CDR2 is FQNEAQ (reference sequence). Losses at the gene ends were 6 bases for V and 3 bases for J; bases not matched to a gene: 6.

This clonotype was counted at least ten times. The chain combines TRBV6-4 with TRBJ2-6; unclear D gene. With 0 bases removed from V and 0 bases from J, the gap between germline ends came to 3 bases. The germline gives CDR1 MRHNA, CDR2 SNTAGT. CDR3 size: 15 residues. The CDR3 DNA sequence: TGTGCCAGCAGTGACTCTTACTCTGGGGCCAACGTCCTGACTTTC. Amino acid sequence: CASSDSYSGANVLTF.

The sample holds a few counts of this clonotype. V usage is TRBV20-1 and J usage is TRBJ2-5; 7 nucleotides match TRBD1. Per the germline V gene, CDR1 is DFQATT and CDR2 is SNEGSKA (reference sequence). The ends lost 5 bases at V and 4 bases at J; junction bases unmatched: 13. The CDR3 spans 15 residues. In DNA form, the CDR3 reads TGCAGTGCTCGCTTGACAGGGTCAGCAAGAGAGACCCAGTACTTC. Amino acids: CSARLTGSARETQYF.

This chain connects TRBV27 to TRBJ2-2, with 12 nucleotides matching TRBD1. The CDR3 covers 21 residues. Germline trimming cut 1 base from V and 4 bases from J; bases unmatched to any gene: 16. CDR1 and CDR2 (germline): MNHEY, SMNVEV (reference sequence). The CDR3 nucleotides read TGTGCCAGCAGTTTATTGGGGACAGGGGGCGCCGGAGGGCGGACCACCGGGGAGCTGTTTTTT. It codes for CASSLLGTGGAGGRTTGELFF.